This entry lists 24 T cell receptor beta chains sequenced from one sample in a study of early T cells in non-severe SARS-CoV-2 infection. TCRdb ran MiXCR on the 5' RACE reads and lists one entry per CDR3 protein. The repertoire holds tens of thousands of distinct CDR3 sequences, about 11% seen once, with around 5.8% in the top ten. The sample was whole blood. These receptor sequences come from an adult who was a healthcare worker with PCR-confirmed SARS-CoV-2 infection or an uninfected control (not recorded which).

This clonotype was observed a few times. This sequence joins TRBV6-6 and TRBJ2-1; TRBD1 aligns across 9 bases. The CDR3 consists of 16 residues. Germline assignment: CDR1 MNHNY and CDR2 SVGAGI (reference sequence). V dropped 4 bases and J dropped 9; count of bases not matched to a gene: 13. CDR3 coding DNA: TGTGCCAGCAGTTCCGACGGACAGGGGAAAAGTGGTGAGCAGTTCTTC. This codes for CASSSDGQGKSGEQFF.

This clonotype came up a few times. V usage is TRBV6-6 and J usage is TRBJ1-1; 8 bases align to TRBD1. V shed 7 bases and J 0 bases; nucleotides not matched to a gene: 10. CDR3 size: 16 residues. Germline V gene lookup returns CDR1 MNHNY and CDR2 SVGAGI (reference sequence). In nucleotides, the CDR3 is TGTGCCAGCACCTACAGGGGGACCGATATGAACACTGAAGCTTTCTTT. It translates to CASTYRGTDMNTEAFF.

Many counts were recorded for this clonotype. One junction end disagrees with the germline gene, perhaps due to a read error. The chain is built from TRBV19 and TRBJ2-1; D not certain. Germline V gives CDR1 LNHDA, CDR2 SQIVND (reference sequence). This CDR3 is built from 12 residues. The CDR3 reads CASRALIGNLIF. Here the CDR3 DNA reads TGTGCCAGTAGGGCCCTGATAGGGAACTTGATCTTC.

The chain is built from TRBV12-3 or TRBV12-4 and TRBJ2-7; no firm D call. The CDR3 length is 13 residues. Trimming cost V 6 bases and J 3 bases, with 12 bases left between them. The CDR3 region is CASRHTDGYEQYF. DNA of the CDR3: TGTGCCAGCAGACATACCGACGGCTACGAGCAGTACTTC.

This clonotype was found a few times. This sequence joins TRBV27 and TRBJ2-7; D is possibly TRBD1 (6 bases). CDR1 and CDR2 (germline): MNHEY, SMNVEV (reference sequence). Between the trimmed V and J ends, which lost 2 bases and 4 bases, there was a span of 12 bases. This CDR3 has 14 amino acids. DNA for the CDR3: TGTGCCAGCAGTTTAAGCAGGGGCAGTTACGAGCAGTACTTC. Its translation: CASSLSRGSYEQYF.

This clonotype was detected a few times. CDR3 sequence (DNA): TGTGCCAGCAGCCAAGAGGGGTCGGGCCCAGGCGAGCAGTACTTC. Translation gives CASSQEGSGPGEQYF. This sequence joins TRBV4-2 and TRBJ2-7; the D is unclear. The CDR3 length is 15 residues. Trimming cost V 0 bases and J 6 bases, with 15 bases left between them. Germline CDR1 is LGHNA and CDR2 is YNFKEQ.

V usage is TRBV7-9 and J usage is TRBJ2-7; TRBD1 agrees at 10 bases. Germline-derived CDR1 and CDR2 are SEHNR and FQNEAQ (reference sequence). This CDR3 contains 16 residues. V trimming: 5 bases; J trimming: 3 bases; junction bases outside the gene matches: 10. The CDR3 reads CASSLTTGTGVYEQYF. The CDR3 DNA is TGTGCCAGCAGCCTTACAACCGGGACAGGGGTCTACGAGCAGTACTTC.

This clonotype has just a few counts. The V gene is TRBV2, the J gene TRBJ1-5; D gene uncertain. The ends were cut back, 4 bases at V and 0 bases at J, with 10 bases in the middle. The CDR3 runs to 15 residues. Germline V gives CDR1 SNHLY, CDR2 FYNNEI. CDR3 bases: TGTGCCAGCAGTGTGGGCAGACTTAGCAATCAGCCCCAGCATTTT. Encoded protein: CASSVGRLSNQPQHF.

This chain links TRBV12-5 with TRBJ1-5, with D tentatively TRBD1 (6 bases). The CDR3 runs 16 residues. V was clipped by 0 bases and J by 4 bases, with 13 bases between them. The V gene's germline CDR1 is LGHNT and CDR2 FRNRAP. The CDR3 region is CASGLVLAGDNQPQHF. As DNA, the CDR3 is TGTGCTAGTGGTTTGGTACTGGCAGGGGATAATCAGCCCCAGCATTTT.

The J gene is TRBJ2-1, the V gene TRBV18; D remains unclear. CDR1 and CDR2 (germline): KGHSH, LQKENI. Trimming took off 3 bases at V and 4 bases at J, with 7 bases between the two ends. The length of the CDR3 is 13 residues. The CDR3 region has the DNA TGTGCCAGCTCACCGGCAAAGTACAATGAGCAGTTCTTC. This encodes CASSPAKYNEQFF.

At least ten counts were recorded for this clonotype. The chain employs TRBV29-1 and TRBJ2-5; D is perhaps TRBD2 (6 bases). Germline V gene lookup returns CDR1 SQVTM and CDR2 ANQGSEA. The CDR3 is made up of 12 amino acids. Trimming cost V 4 bases and J 3 bases, with 9 bases left between them. Here the CDR3 reads CSVVRGEETQYF. CDR3 bases: TGCAGCGTTGTGCGCGGGGAAGAGACCCAGTACTTC. The variable domain in full, with the rest retrieved from reference TRBV29-1 and TRBJ2-5, is SAVISQKPSRDICQRGTSLTIQCQVDSQVTMMFWYRQQPGQSLTLIATANQGSEATYESGFVIDKFPISRPNLTFSTLTVSNMSPEDSSIYLCSVVRGEETQYFGPGTRLLVL.

This clonotype was seen many times. The rearrangement uses TRBV11-2 and TRBJ2-1, with 8 bases identical to TRBD2. This CDR3 is 13 amino acids long. V was pared by 0 bases and J by 9 bases, with 1 base of the junction left unmatched. Germline CDR1 reads SGHAT; CDR2 reads FQNNGV. CDR3 coding DNA: TGTGCCAGCAGCTTAGAGCTAGCGGGTGAGCAGTTCTTC. As protein: CASSLELAGEQFF.

This clonotype has more than one count but fewer than ten. The chain carries TRBV6-5 and TRBJ2-1, with D hard to call. Germline CDR1 MNHEY, CDR2 SVGAGI. The CDR3 runs to 13 residues. V lost 4 bases to trimming and J lost 4 bases, with 8 bases between them. CDR3 nucleotide sequence: TGTGCCAGCAGTTTGACTCTTTACAATGAGCAGTTCTTC. Its protein is CASSLTLYNEQFF.

V and J are TRBV11-2 and TRBJ2-3; D gene unclear. V was cut by 1 base and J by 0 bases, with 11 bases left in between. CDR1 SGHAT and CDR2 FQNNGV come from the germline V gene. This CDR3 spans 16 amino acids. CDR3 region: CASSLGGSPSTDTQYF. The CDR3 DNA reads as TGTGCCAGCAGCTTAGGGGGATCCCCTAGCACAGATACGCAGTATTTT.

This chain's CDR3 is CASSGTGAGYTF. The CDR3 nucleotides are TGTGCCAGCAGTGGGACAGGGGCCGGCTACACCTTC. The chain couples TRBV6-1 to TRBJ1-2, with 9 positions matching TRBD1. Germline assignment: CDR1 MNHNS and CDR2 SASEGT. J lost 8 bases, V lost 4 bases, and 2 bases had no gene match. The CDR3 consists of 12 residues.

This clonotype was detected a few times. The chain combines TRBV11-2 with TRBJ2-7, with 11 bases aligning to TRBD2. Germline assignment: CDR1 SGHAT and CDR2 FQNNGV. V shed 5 bases, J shed 3 bases, and the junction held 3 bases outside the gene matches. This CDR3 spans 14 amino acids. The CDR3 DNA reads as TGTGCCAGCAGCCCCGGGACTAGCGGCTACGAGCAGTACTTC. Its protein product is CASSPGTSGYEQYF.

The gene calls are TRBV12-5 and TRBJ2-5; 12 bases fit TRBD2. CDR1 is LGHNT, CDR2 FRNRAP, per germline. The CDR3 spans 14 residues. V lost 6 bases and J lost 5; bases outside the gene matches: 4. The CDR3: CASGGLAGMETQYF. The CDR3, as DNA: TGTGCTAGTGGAGGACTAGCGGGGATGGAGACCCAGTACTTC.

The chain carries TRBV15 and TRBJ1-1; a weak D match, TRBD1 (5 bases). V dropped 5 bases and J dropped 3 bases, with 13 bases sitting between them. The CDR3 runs 14 residues. Per germline, CDR1 LNHNV and CDR2 YYDKDF (reference sequence). In DNA form, the CDR3 reads TGTGCCACCAGCGGACAAGGGGTTCACACTGAAGCTTTCTTT. It is translated as CATSGQGVHTEAFF.

This clonotype appeared many times. This chain links TRBV4-1 with TRBJ2-2, with a possible D match to TRBD1 (6 bases). Germline-derived CDR1 and CDR2 are MGHRA and YSYEKL. The V end lost 7 bases, the J end lost 1 base, and 13 bases lay between the germline ends. The CDR3 contains 15 residues. The CDR3: CASTQRQVNTGELFF. As DNA, the CDR3 is TGCGCCAGCACCCAGAGACAGGTGAACACCGGGGAGCTGTTTTTT.

This clonotype occurred a few times. This sequence joins TRBV30 and TRBJ1-1; D call uncertain. Trimming took 4 bases from V and 2 from J, leaving 8 bases between them. The CDR3 covers 12 residues. Germline V gives CDR1 GTSNPN, CDR2 SVGIG (reference sequence). CDR3: CAWTFSNTEAFF. CDR3 bases: TGTGCCTGGACTTTCAGTAACACTGAAGCTTTCTTT.

This clonotype was observed a handful of times. The chain joins TRBV9 to TRBJ2-3; 14 bases match TRBD2. The ends lost 3 bases at V and 6 bases at J; junction bases unmatched: 3. The germline V gene has CDR1 SGDLS and CDR2 YYNGEE. This CDR3 has 15 amino acids. This chain's CDR3 is CASSAGTSGGDTQYF. In nucleotides, the CDR3 is TGTGCCAGCAGCGCCGGGACTAGCGGGGGTGATACGCAGTATTTT.

The rearrangement joins TRBV12-3 or TRBV12-4 to TRBJ1-5, with no clear D. This CDR3 comprises 15 residues. V gave up 5 bases and J gave up 0 bases, with 11 bases separating them. CDR3 nucleotide sequence: TGTGCCAGCAGTCCCAGCGGGATTAGCAATCAGCCCCAGCATTTT. It specifies CASSPSGISNQPQHF.

Many counts were recorded for this clonotype. The chain links TRBV7-8 to TRBJ2-7; D gene ambiguous. The CDR3 is 13 amino acids. The V gene's germline CDR1 is SGHVS and CDR2 FQNEAQ. With 5 bases removed from V and 6 bases from J, the gap between germline ends came to 14 bases. The CDR3 region has the DNA TGTGCCAGCAGCCTCCCCACGGCGTCCGAGCAGTACTTC. Its translation is CASSLPTASEQYF.

The J gene is TRBJ1-1, the V gene TRBV10-2, with D unresolved. This CDR3 is built from 13 residues. V dropped 2 bases and J dropped 11 bases, with 15 bases sitting between them. CDR1 WSHSY and CDR2 SAAADI come from the germline V gene. This CDR3 reads CASSERQPSWAFF. Here the CDR3 DNA reads TGCGCCAGCAGTGAGCGGCAGCCCAGCTGGGCTTTCTTT.